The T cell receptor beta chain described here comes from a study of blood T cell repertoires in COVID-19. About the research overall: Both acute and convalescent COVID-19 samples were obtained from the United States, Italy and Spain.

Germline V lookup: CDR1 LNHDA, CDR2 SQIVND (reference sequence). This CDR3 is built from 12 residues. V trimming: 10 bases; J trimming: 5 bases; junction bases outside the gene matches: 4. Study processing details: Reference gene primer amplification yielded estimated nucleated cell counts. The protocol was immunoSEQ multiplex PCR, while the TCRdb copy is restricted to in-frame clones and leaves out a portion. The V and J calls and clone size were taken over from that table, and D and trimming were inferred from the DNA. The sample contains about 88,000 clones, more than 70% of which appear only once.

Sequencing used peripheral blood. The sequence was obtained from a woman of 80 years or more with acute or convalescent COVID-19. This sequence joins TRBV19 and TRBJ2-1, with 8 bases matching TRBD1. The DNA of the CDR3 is TGTGCCACCTGGACAGGGAACAATGAGCAGTTCTTC. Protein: CATWTGNNEQFF.